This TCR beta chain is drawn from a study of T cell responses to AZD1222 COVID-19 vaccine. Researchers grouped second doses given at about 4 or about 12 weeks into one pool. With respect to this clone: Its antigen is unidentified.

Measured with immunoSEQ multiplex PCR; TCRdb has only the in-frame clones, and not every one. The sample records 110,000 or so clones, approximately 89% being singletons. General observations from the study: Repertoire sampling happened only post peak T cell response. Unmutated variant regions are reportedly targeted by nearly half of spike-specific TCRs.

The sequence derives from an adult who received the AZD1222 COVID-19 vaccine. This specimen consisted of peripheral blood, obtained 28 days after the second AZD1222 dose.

CDR3 sequence reads: CASSREGHFNQPQHF. CDR3 nucleotide sequence: TGTGCCAGCAGCCGTGAAGGACACTTCAATCAGCCCCAGCATTTT. V usage is TRBV7-2 and J usage is TRBJ1-5; a possible D gene is TRBD1 (5 bases). V dropped 5 bases and J dropped 3 bases, with 14 bases sitting between them. Germline V gene sequence: CDR1 SGHTA, CDR2 FQGNSA. CDR3 length: 15 amino acids.